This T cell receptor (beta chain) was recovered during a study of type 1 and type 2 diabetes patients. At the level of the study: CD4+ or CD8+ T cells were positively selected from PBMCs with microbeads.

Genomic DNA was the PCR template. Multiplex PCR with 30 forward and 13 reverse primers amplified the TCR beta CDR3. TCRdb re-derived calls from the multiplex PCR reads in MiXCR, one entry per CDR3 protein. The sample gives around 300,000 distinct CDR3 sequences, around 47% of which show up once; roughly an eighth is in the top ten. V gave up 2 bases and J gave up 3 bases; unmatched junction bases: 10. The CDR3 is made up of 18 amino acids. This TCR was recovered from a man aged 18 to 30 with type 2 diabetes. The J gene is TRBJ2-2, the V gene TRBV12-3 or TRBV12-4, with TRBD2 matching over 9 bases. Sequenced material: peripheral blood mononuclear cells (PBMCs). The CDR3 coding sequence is TGTGCCAGCAGTTTATTAGCGGGGGAGTTTTGGGACACCGGGGAGCTGTTTTTT. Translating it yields CASSLLAGEFWDTGELFF.